This passage covers 32 T cell receptor beta chains from one sample sequenced in a study of cytomegalovirus exposure and HLA in healthy donors. 60 Vbeta and 13 Jbeta primers were used in PCR. The repertoire was sequenced with immunoSEQ multiplex PCR; TCRdb's copy has only in-frame clones and lacks some. The top ten hold around 2% of the sample, which has 130,000 or so clones, roughly 62% seen once. The sample consisted of PBMCs. These TCRs come from a male donor in good health and CMV-seronegative.

This chain links TRBV15 with TRBJ1-2; D possibly corresponds to TRBD1 (5 bases). Germline V CDR1 and CDR2: LNHNV, YYDKDF (reference sequence). The CDR3 has 13 residues. Trimming removed 5 bases from V and 6 bases from J, with 13 bases in between. The CDR3 reads CATSPGRGDGYTF. The CDR3 nucleotides are TGTGCCACCAGCCCGGGGCGGGGGGATGGCTACACCTTC.

There are a few counts of this clone. The gene calls are TRBV5-5 and TRBJ2-7; D is possibly TRBD1 (5 bases). Trimming left V 2 bases short and J 3 bases short, with 15 bases between. Germline assignment: CDR1 SGHKS and CDR2 YYEKEE (reference sequence). The CDR3 has 15 amino acids. The CDR3 DNA sequence: TGTGCCAGCAGCTTCAGGGCAGAAATAATCTACGAGCAGTACTTC. Translated: CASSFRAEIIYEQYF.

The V and J genes are TRBV10-3 and TRBJ2-3; tentative D call: TRBD2 (5 bases). Per the germline V gene, CDR1 is ENHRY and CDR2 is SYGVKD. The germline V and J ends were trimmed by 10 bases and 0 bases, with 11 bases remaining between them. The CDR3 contains 13 residues. CDR3 sequence: CATNQRSTDTQYF. The DNA for the CDR3 is TGTGCCACCAATCAGCGGAGCACAGATACGCAGTATTTT.

The chain carries TRBV7-2 and TRBJ2-5; 9 bases map to TRBD2. With 2 bases clipped from V and 2 bases from J, the junction kept 6 bases outside the gene matches. CDR3 length: 16 residues. Germline V gene sequence: CDR1 SGHTA, CDR2 FQGNSA. CDR3 loop: CASSLFSGGLQETQYF. Written as DNA, the CDR3 is TGTGCCAGCAGCTTATTCAGCGGGGGGCTACAAGAGACCCAGTACTTC. Full variable domain (outside the CDR3, taken from reference TRBV7-2 and TRBJ2-5): GAGVSQSPSNKVTEKGKDVELRCDPISGHTALYWYRQSLGQGLEFLIYFQGNSAPDKSGLPSDRFSAERTGGSVSTLTIQRTQQEDSAVYLCASSLFSGGLQETQYFGPGTRLLVL.

V and J are TRBV5-1 and TRBJ1-2; tentative D call: TRBD1 (6 bases). V lost 4 bases and J 6 bases, leaving 13 bases between the germline ends. The length of the CDR3 is 13 residues. Looked up from germline, CDR1 is SGHRS and CDR2 is YFSETQ. CDR3 residues: CASSPGTRDGYTF. The CDR3 DNA sequence: TGCGCCAGCAGCCCCGGGACAAGAGATGGCTACACCTTC.

The rearrangement joins TRBV6-4 to TRBJ2-5; 7 bases agree with TRBD2. The CDR3 sequence is 14 residues long. The V segment lost 2 bases and the J segment 7 bases; nucleotides outside the gene matches: 7. Germline CDR1 reads MRHNA; CDR2 reads SNTAGT. CDR3 loop: CASSDEMGGGTQYF. As DNA, the CDR3 is TGTGCCAGCAGTGACGAGATGGGCGGGGGGACCCAGTACTTC.

This clone was detected only once. The gene calls are TRBV5-8 and TRBJ1-1; the match to TRBD1 covers 8 bases. This CDR3 is built from 12 residues. Germline V gene data show CDR1 as SGHTS and CDR2 as YDEGEE. V shed 4 bases and J 8 bases; nucleotides not matched to a gene: 4. Here the CDR3 reads CASSKGDREAFF. The CDR3 nucleotides are TGTGCCAGCAGCAAAGGGGACAGGGAAGCTTTCTTT.

The chain joins TRBV10-3 to TRBJ1-3; 7 positions match TRBD1. The CDR3 covers 17 residues. The V gene end was trimmed by 4 bases and the J gene end by 0 bases; junction bases not matched to a gene: 9. Per the germline V gene, CDR1 is ENHRY and CDR2 is SYGVKD. CDR3 nucleotide sequence: TGTGCCATCAGTGGGTATATACAGGGGTTCTCTGGAAACACCATATATTTT. It yields the protein CAISGYIQGFSGNTIYF.

This clone has a handful of counts. The CDR3 loop is CASSTYSNQPQHF. The CDR3, as DNA: TGTGCCAGCAGCACATATAGCAATCAGCCCCAGCATTTT. The rearrangement joins TRBV7-8 to TRBJ1-5; D gene uncertain. Germline V gene lookup returns CDR1 SGHVS and CDR2 FQNEAQ. This CDR3 has 13 amino acids. Deletions cut 5 bases from V and 0 bases from J, with 5 bases between.

The gene calls are TRBV6-1 and TRBJ1-5, with 11 bases aligning to TRBD1. V lost 6 bases, J lost 7 bases, and 5 bases stayed unmatched. Germline assignment: CDR1 MNHNS and CDR2 SASEGT. This CDR3 has 14 amino acids. The CDR3 DNA sequence: TGTGCCAGCAGCCTGGGACAGGGGGAACAGCCCCAGCATTTT. This gives the protein CASSLGQGEQPQHF.

The table lists this clone with a few counts. This rearrangement joins TRBV5-1 to TRBJ1-1; TRBD1 might be the D (5 bases). Germline V gives CDR1 SGHRS, CDR2 YFSETQ. With 2 bases removed from V and 4 bases from J, the gap between germline ends came to 6 bases. The CDR3 totals 12 residues. CDR3 region: CASSFQGTEAFF. The CDR3 DNA follows: TGCGCCAGCAGCTTCCAGGGCACTGAAGCTTTCTTT.

DNA for the CDR3: TGTGCCACCAGCAGAGGGACAGGGGGCTACACCTTC. As protein: CATSRGTGGYTF. The V and J genes are TRBV15 and TRBJ1-2; 8 nucleotides match TRBD1. This CDR3 contains 12 residues. The junction had 0 bases not matched to a gene; V was cut back by 1 base and J by 8 bases. Germline loops: CDR1 LNHNV, CDR2 YYDKDF (reference sequence).

Concerning this clone itself: The junction departs from germline at one end; a sequencing error may be responsible. The gene calls are TRBV4-3 and TRBJ1-2; 9 nucleotides line up with TRBD1. The CDR3 is 16 amino acids. Germline-derived CDR1 and CDR2 are LGHNA and YSLEER. The CDR3 bases are TGCGCCAGCAGCCAAGATATGGGACAGGGTAACCATGGCTACACCTTC. Translating gives CASSQDMGQGNHGYTF.

The rearrangement joins TRBV23-1 to TRBJ1-1, with D perhaps matching TRBD1 (6 bases). TRBV23-1 is sorted into the ORF group, with uncertain function. The CDR3 covers 14 residues. V lost 6 bases and J 0 bases, leaving 11 bases between the germline ends. DNA for the CDR3: TGCGCCAGCAGAATACAGGGAATGAACACTGAAGCTTTCTTT. Amino acids: CASRIQGMNTEAFF.

The V call is TRBV21-1, the J call TRBJ1-2; the table's D call, TRBD1, has no DNA check behind it. TRBV21-1 is deemed a pseudogene. CDR3 size: 11 residues. The CDR3 region is CASGQGDGYTF. CDR3 sequence (DNA): TGTGCCAGCGGTCAGGGGGATGGCTACACCTTC.

This chain links TRBV7-8 with TRBJ1-5; 8 bases are shared with TRBD1. Germline assignment: CDR1 SGHVS and CDR2 FQNEAQ. V dropped 5 bases and J dropped 4; count of bases not matched to a gene: 4. The CDR3 has 14 amino acids. CDR3 amino acids: CASSTRTGNQPQHF. DNA of the CDR3: TGTGCCAGCAGCACCCGGACAGGGAATCAGCCCCAGCATTTT.

This clone was found a few times. This chain connects TRBV5-1 to TRBJ1-1; TRBD1 is a possible D gene (5 bases). CDR1 is SGHRS and CDR2 is YFSETQ in the germline V gene. V was trimmed by 4 bases and J by 3 bases, leaving 13 bases between them. The CDR3 extends over 14 amino acids. CDR3 sequence: CASSTGGGHTEAFF. For the CDR3, the DNA is TGCGCCAGCAGCACGGGGGGGGGACACACTGAAGCTTTCTTT.

The chain is built from TRBV9 and TRBJ1-1, with D possibly matching TRBD1 (6 bases). This CDR3 spans 14 amino acids. Germline assignment: CDR1 SGDLS and CDR2 YYNGEE. Between the trimmed V and J ends, which lost 1 base and 2 bases, there was a span of 9 bases. DNA of the CDR3: TGTGCCAGCAGCGTAACAGGGCAAAACACTGAAGCTTTCTTT. This gives the protein CASSVTGQNTEAFF.

The chain combines TRBV11-2 with TRBJ2-5; possibly TRBD2 for D (6 bases). The germline V gene has CDR1 SGHAT and CDR2 FQNNGV. This CDR3 has 12 amino acids. With 4 bases removed from V and 5 bases from J, the gap between germline ends came to 8 bases. The CDR3 bases are TGTGCCAGCAGCTACCGGGAGGAGACCCAGTACTTC. This translates into CASSYREETQYF.

This chain uses TRBV27 with TRBJ1-4; D remains unclear. Germline V gene data show CDR1 as MNHEY and CDR2 as SMNVEV (reference sequence). This CDR3 has 16 residues. V shed 1 base and J shed 3 bases, with 12 bases lying between them. In nucleotides, the CDR3 is TGTGCCAGCAGTTTATTGGCGGGTCGGCCTAATGAAAAACTGTTTTTT. Protein: CASSLLAGRPNEKLFF.

This chain links TRBV28 with TRBJ1-5, with 11 positions matching TRBD1. This CDR3 spans 16 amino acids. The V gene's germline CDR1 is MDHEN and CDR2 SYDVKM. V shed 6 bases and J 6 bases; nucleotides not matched to a gene: 10. The CDR3 spells CASRIWDRGAVQPQHF. CDR3 DNA sequence: TGTGCCAGCAGAATATGGGACAGGGGGGCGGTTCAGCCCCAGCATTTT.

The chain joins TRBV18 to TRBJ1-4; 10 bases fit TRBD1. The CDR3 contains 17 residues. Germline-derived CDR1 and CDR2 are KGHSH and LQKENI. V gave up 5 bases and J gave up 7 bases; unmatched junction bases: 13. The CDR3 DNA reads as TGTGCCAGCTCATCCCGGGACAGGGGACGTGGCGGTGAAAAACTGTTTTTT. Encoded protein: CASSSRDRGRGGEKLFF. The variable domain in full, completed from reference TRBV18 and TRBJ1-4, reads NAGVMQNPRHLVRRRGQEARLRCSPMKGHSHVYWYRQLPEEGLKFMVYLQKENIIDESGMPKERFSAEFPKEGPSILRIQQVVRGDSAAYFCASSSRDRGRGGEKLFFGSGTQLSVL.

The chain joins TRBV7-2 to TRBJ1-2; 8 nucleotides line up with TRBD1. Per the germline V gene, CDR1 is SGHTA and CDR2 is FQGNSA. The length of the CDR3 is 16 residues. V lost 4 bases to trimming and J lost 1 base; unmatched junction nucleotides: 8. The CDR3: CASSYGTGGFNYGYTF. The CDR3 region has the DNA TGTGCCAGCAGCTACGGGACAGGAGGTTTTAACTATGGCTACACCTTC.

The rearrangement joins TRBV30 to TRBJ1-4; D is perhaps TRBD1 (6 bases). This CDR3 has 16 residues. CDR1 and CDR2 (germline): GTSNPN, SVGIG (reference sequence). V was cut by 3 bases and J by 3 bases, with 17 bases left in between. CDR3 sequence (DNA): TGTGCCTGGAGAGCCCCCTCGTGGGGGCCTAATGAAAAACTGTTTTTT. Translated: CAWRAPSWGPNEKLFF. Full variable domain (outside the CDR3, taken from reference TRBV30 and TRBJ1-4): SQTIHQWPATLVQPVGSPLSLECTVEGTSNPNLYWYRQAAGRGLQLLFYSVGIGQISSEVPQNLSASRPQDRQFILSSKKLLLSDSGFYLCAWRAPSWGPNEKLFFGSGTQLSVL.

The genes are TRBV15 and TRBJ2-6; the D is unclear. Trimming cost V 0 bases and J 0 bases, with 15 bases left between them. CDR1 and CDR2 from the germline V gene are LNHNV and YYDKDF (reference sequence). This CDR3 has 19 residues. CDR3 in amino acids: CATSRDGLTQVSGANVLTF. As DNA, the CDR3 is TGTGCCACCAGCAGAGATGGGCTGACGCAGGTCTCTGGGGCCAACGTCCTGACTTTC.

The chain has TRBV5-8 and TRBJ2-3, with 9 bases aligning to TRBD2. Trimming cost V 3 bases and J 2 bases; bases outside gene matches: 4. The CDR3 runs to 15 residues. In germline, CDR1 is SGHTS, CDR2 YDEGEE. The CDR3 spells CASSWGTSSTDTQYF. The CDR3 coding sequence is TGTGCCAGCAGCTGGGGGACTAGCTCCACAGATACGCAGTATTTT.

This chain connects TRBV5-1 to TRBJ1-6; D uncertain. V was cut by 4 bases and J by 4 bases, with 18 bases left in between. Germline loops: CDR1 SGHRS, CDR2 YFSETQ. The CDR3 is 17 amino acids. CDR3 loop: CASSPGAVIRYNSPLHF. Here the CDR3 DNA reads TGCGCCAGCAGCCCCGGAGCGGTTATCCGTTATAATTCACCCCTCCACTTT. Variable domain in full (rest from reference TRBV5-1 and TRBJ1-6): KAGVTQTPRYLIKTRGQQVTLSCSPISGHRSVSWYQQTPGQGLQFLFEYFSETQRNKGNFPGRFSGRQFSNSRSEMNVSTLELGDSALYLCASSPGAVIRYNSPLHFGNGTRLTVT.

The chain joins TRBV7-2 to TRBJ2-5; 13 nucleotides match TRBD2. The CDR3 length is 16 residues. Germline V CDR1 and CDR2: SGHTA, FQGNSA. The trim removed 3 bases at V and 5 bases at J, leaving 6 bases unmatched. CDR3 in DNA: TGTGCCAGCAGCTTCACTAGCGGGGGGGCCGGGGAGACCCAGTACTTC. Translated: CASSFTSGGAGETQYF.

The chain links TRBV30 to TRBJ1-5; D is perhaps TRBD1 (6 bases). Looked up from germline, CDR1 is GTSNPN and CDR2 is SVGIG (reference sequence). V was pared by 0 bases and J by 5 bases, with 8 bases between. The CDR3 covers 13 residues. The CDR3 bases are TGTGCCTGGAGTGTAAAGGGGGATCAGCCCCAGCATTTT. This encodes CAWSVKGDQPQHF.

This chain links TRBV7-7 with TRBJ2-1, with 13 positions matching TRBD2. The CDR3 spans 15 residues. Per germline, CDR1 SSHAT and CDR2 FNYEAQ (reference sequence). The CDR3 DNA is TGTGCTAGCTCGCCGGGACTAGCGGGGAATAATGAGCAGTTCTTC. It yields the protein CASSPGLAGNNEQFF.

This clone was found a few times. V is TRBV2 and J is TRBJ1-1, with D unresolved. Per germline, CDR1 SNHLY and CDR2 FYNNEI. The CDR3 has 11 amino acids. V lost 7 bases to trimming and J lost 3 bases, with 6 bases between them. The CDR3 DNA reads TGTGCCAGCAAAATAGACACTGAAGCTTTCTTT. This gives the protein CASKIDTEAFF.

The chain combines TRBV14 with TRBJ2-7, with 10 bases identical to TRBD1. From germline, CDR1 is SGHDN and CDR2 FVKESK. There are 16 residues in the CDR3. Germline trimming cut 2 bases from V and 3 bases from J; bases unmatched to any gene: 7. The CDR3 here is CASSQYSGTGVYEQYF. For the CDR3, the DNA is TGTGCCAGCAGCCAATACTCCGGGACAGGGGTCTACGAGCAGTACTTC. The full variable domain, in which reference TRBV14 and TRBJ2-7 provide the parts outside the CDR3, is EAGVTQFPSHSVIEKGQTVTLRCDPISGHDNLYWYRRVMGKEIKFLLHFVKESKQDESGMPNNRFLAERTGGTYSTLKVQPAELEDSGVYFCASSQYSGTGVYEQYFGPGTRLTVT.